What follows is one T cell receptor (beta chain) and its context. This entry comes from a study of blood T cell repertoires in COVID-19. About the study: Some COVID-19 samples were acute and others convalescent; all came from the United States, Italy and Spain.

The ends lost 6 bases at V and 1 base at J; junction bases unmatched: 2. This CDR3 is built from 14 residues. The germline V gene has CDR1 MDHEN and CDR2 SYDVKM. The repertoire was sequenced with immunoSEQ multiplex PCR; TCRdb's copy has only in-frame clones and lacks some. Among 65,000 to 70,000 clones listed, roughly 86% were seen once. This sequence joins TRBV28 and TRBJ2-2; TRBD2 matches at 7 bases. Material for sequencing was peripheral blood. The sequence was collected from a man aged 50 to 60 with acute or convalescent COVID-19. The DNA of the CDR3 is TGTGCCAGCAGGGCTAGCGGGAACACCGGGGAGCTGTTTTTT. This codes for CASRASGNTGELFF.